This T cell receptor (beta chain) is drawn from a study of blood T cell repertoires in COVID-19. Study background: Sites in the United States, Italy and Spain provided acute and convalescent COVID-19 samples.

Authors' methods: The authors estimated nucleated cell counts from reference gene primer amplification. Sequenced by immunoSEQ multiplex PCR; TCRdb stores in-frame clones only, minus some. Clone size and V and J calls were adopted from that table, with D and trimming inferred from the DNA. The profile shows more than 45,000 clones, about nine tenths of them singletons. CDR1 and CDR2 from the germline V gene are SGHRS and YFSETQ. The CDR3 totals 15 residues. V lost 0 bases to trimming and J lost 6 bases, with 15 bases between them. The sample consisted of peripheral blood. The chain couples TRBV5-1 to TRBJ1-1; no firm D call. The TCR was taken from a man in his 70s with acute or convalescent COVID-19. The CDR3 protein is CASSLAGYGEAEAFF. Here the CDR3 DNA reads TGCGCCAGCAGCTTGGCCGGGTACGGGGAAGCTGAAGCTTTCTTT.